Shown below are 4 T cell receptor beta chains from a single sample sequenced in a study of blood T cell repertoires in COVID-19. This table comes from immunoSEQ multiplex PCR, and its TCRdb copy is limited to in-frame clones, with some not included. The sample includes 220,000 or so clones, 90% of them seen just once. The sequencing input was PBMCs or T cells enriched from blood (not recorded which). The receptor source for this set is a man aged 30-40 years who had been exposed to COVID-19.

V gene TRBV27 combines with J gene TRBJ1-1, with a weak D call TRBD1 (5 bases). Germline V gives CDR1 MNHEY, CDR2 SMNVEV (reference sequence). This CDR3 comprises 12 residues. V dropped 6 bases and J dropped 6 bases, with 11 bases sitting between them. CDR3 sequence reads: CASSSQDPEAFF. Here the CDR3 DNA reads TGTGCCAGCAGCTCACAGGATCCTGAAGCTTTCTTT.

This clone has just one count. The rearrangement links TRBV9 to TRBJ2-5; tentatively, D is TRBD1 (6 bases). Trimming stripped 0 bases from V and 5 bases from J, with 17 bases between. This CDR3 spans 16 amino acids. CDR1 is SGDLS and CDR2 is YYNGEE in the germline V gene. The CDR3 sequence: CASSVGGWGRGETQYF. The CDR3 DNA reads as TGTGCCAGCAGCGTAGGGGGCTGGGGGCGCGGGGAGACCCAGTACTTC.

The gene calls are TRBV7-9 and TRBJ1-1; D unresolved. The CDR3 spans 14 residues. The V end lost 7 bases, the J end lost 7 bases, and 19 bases lay between the germline ends. Germline CDR1 SEHNR, CDR2 FQNEAQ (reference sequence). The CDR3: CASTLPVRVGEAFF. In DNA form, the CDR3 reads TGTGCCAGCACACTCCCGGTACGGGTAGGTGAAGCTTTCTTT.

The chain couples TRBV10-2 to TRBJ2-1, with 7 bases matching TRBD2. CDR3 length equals 17 residues. V was pared by 0 bases and J by 7 bases, with 12 bases of the junction left unmatched. The germline gives CDR1 WSHSY, CDR2 SAAADI. In DNA form, the CDR3 reads TGCGCCAGCAGTGAGTCGGCGAGTGGCGGGGGAGGGAATGAGCAGTTCTTC. Protein sequence: CASSESASGGGGNEQFF.